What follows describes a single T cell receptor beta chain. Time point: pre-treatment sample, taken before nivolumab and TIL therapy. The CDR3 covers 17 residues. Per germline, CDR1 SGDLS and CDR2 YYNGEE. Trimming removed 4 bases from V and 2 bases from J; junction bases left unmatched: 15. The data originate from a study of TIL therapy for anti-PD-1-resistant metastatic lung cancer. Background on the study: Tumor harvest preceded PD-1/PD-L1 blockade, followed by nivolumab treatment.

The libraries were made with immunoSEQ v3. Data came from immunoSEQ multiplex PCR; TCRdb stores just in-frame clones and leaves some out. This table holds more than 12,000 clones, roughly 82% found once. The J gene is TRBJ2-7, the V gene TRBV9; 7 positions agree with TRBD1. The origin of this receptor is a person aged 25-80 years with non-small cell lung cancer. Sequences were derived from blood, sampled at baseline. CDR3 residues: CASSPTTRDSYTYEQYF. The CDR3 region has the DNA TGTGCCAGCAGCCCAACGACCCGGGACAGTTACACCTACGAGCAGTACTTC.